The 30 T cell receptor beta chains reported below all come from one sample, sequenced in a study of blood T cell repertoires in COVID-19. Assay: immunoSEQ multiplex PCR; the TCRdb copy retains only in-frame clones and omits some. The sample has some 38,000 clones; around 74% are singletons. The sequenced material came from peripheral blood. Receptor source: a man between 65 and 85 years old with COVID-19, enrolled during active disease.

CDR3 coding DNA: TGCGCCAGCAGCCAAGGGACAGTACCGAACACTGAAGCTTTCTTT. This gives the protein CASSQGTVPNTEAFF. The chain links TRBV4-1 to TRBJ1-1, with D possibly being TRBD1 (6 bases). The germline CDR1 and CDR2 sequences are MGHRA and YSYEKL. V lost 1 base and J lost 1, with 10 bases in between. This CDR3 region has 15 residues.

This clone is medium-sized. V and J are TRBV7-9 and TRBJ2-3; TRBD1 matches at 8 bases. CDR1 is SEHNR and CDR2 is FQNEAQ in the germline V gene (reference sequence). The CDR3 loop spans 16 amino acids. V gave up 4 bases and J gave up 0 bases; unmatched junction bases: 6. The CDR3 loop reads CASSSQGATSTDTQYF. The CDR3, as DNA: TGTGCCAGCAGCTCCCAGGGGGCAACTAGCACAGATACGCAGTATTTT.

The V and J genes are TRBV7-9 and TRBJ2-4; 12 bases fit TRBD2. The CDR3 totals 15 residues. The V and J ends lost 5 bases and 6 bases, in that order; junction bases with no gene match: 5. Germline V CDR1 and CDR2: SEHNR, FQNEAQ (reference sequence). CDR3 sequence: CASSVTSGRVNIQYF. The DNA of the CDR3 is TGTGCCAGCAGCGTGACTAGCGGGAGAGTAAACATTCAGTACTTC.

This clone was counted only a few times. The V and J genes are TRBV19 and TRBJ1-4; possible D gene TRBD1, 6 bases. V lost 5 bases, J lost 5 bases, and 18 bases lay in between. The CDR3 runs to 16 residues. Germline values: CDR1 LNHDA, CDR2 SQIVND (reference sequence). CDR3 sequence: CASSFYGPGENEKLFF. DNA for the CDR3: TGTGCCAGTAGTTTCTACGGTCCAGGGGAGAATGAAAAACTGTTTTTT. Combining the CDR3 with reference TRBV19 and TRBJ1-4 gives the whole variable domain DGGITQSPKYLFRKEGQNVTLSCEQNLNHDAMYWYRQDPGQGLRLIYYSQIVNDFQKGDIAEGYSVSREKKESFPLTVTSAQKNPTAFYLCASSFYGPGENEKLFFGSGTQLSVL.

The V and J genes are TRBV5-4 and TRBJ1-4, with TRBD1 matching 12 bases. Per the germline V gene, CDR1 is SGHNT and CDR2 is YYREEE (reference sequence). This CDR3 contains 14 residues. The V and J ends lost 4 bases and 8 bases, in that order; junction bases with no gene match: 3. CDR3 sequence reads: CASSRDRGQEKLFF. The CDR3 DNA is TGTGCCAGCAGCCGGGACAGGGGGCAGGAAAAACTGTTTTTT.

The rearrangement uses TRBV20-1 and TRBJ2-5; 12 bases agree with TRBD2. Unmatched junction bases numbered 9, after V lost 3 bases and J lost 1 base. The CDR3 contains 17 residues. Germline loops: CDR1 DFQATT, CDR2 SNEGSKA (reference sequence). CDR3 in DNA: TGCAGTGCTAGTCGCCTAGCGGGGGGGCCGGTCCAAGAGACCCAGTACTTC. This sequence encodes CSASRLAGGPVQETQYF.

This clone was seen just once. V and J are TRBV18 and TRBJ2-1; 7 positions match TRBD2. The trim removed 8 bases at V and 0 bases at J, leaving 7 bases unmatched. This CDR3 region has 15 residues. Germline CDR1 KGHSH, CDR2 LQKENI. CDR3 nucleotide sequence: TGTGCCAGCCCCCTCCGGGGGGACTCCTACAATGAGCAGTTCTTC. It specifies CASPLRGDSYNEQFF. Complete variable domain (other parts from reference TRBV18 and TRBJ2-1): NAGVMQNPRHLVRRRGQEARLRCSPMKGHSHVYWYRQLPEEGLKFMVYLQKENIIDESGMPKERFSAEFPKEGPSILRIQQVVRGDSAAYFCASPLRGDSYNEQFFGPGTRLTVL.

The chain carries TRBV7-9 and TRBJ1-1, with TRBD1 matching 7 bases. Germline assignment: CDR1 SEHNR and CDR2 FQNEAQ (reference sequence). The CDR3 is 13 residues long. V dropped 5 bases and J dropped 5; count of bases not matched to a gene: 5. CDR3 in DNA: TGTGCCAGCAGCGCACAGGGGAGGACTGAAGCTTTCTTT. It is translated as CASSAQGRTEAFF.

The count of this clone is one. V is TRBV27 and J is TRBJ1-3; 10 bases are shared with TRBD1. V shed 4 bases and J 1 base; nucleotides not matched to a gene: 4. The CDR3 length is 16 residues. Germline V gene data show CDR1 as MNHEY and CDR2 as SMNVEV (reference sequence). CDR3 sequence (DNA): TGTGCCAGCAGTTCCGGGACAGGGGTTTCTGGAAACACCATATATTTT. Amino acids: CASSSGTGVSGNTIYF.

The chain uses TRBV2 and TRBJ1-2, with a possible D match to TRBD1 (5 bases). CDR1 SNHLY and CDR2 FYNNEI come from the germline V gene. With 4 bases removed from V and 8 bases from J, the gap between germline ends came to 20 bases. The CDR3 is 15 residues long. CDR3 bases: TGTGCCAGCAGTGGAAGTTCTGGGGGGAGGGAAGGCTACACCTTC. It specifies CASSGSSGGREGYTF.

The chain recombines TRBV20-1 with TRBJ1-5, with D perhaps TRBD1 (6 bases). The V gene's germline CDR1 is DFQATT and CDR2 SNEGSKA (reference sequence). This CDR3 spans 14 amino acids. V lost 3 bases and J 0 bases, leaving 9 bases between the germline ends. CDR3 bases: TGCAGTGCTAGTTTCAGGGGTAGCAATCAGCCCCAGCATTTT. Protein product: CSASFRGSNQPQHF.

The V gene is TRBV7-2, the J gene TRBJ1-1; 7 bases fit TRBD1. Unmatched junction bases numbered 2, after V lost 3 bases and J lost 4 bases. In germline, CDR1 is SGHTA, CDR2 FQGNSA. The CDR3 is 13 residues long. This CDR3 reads CASSLGQTTEAFF. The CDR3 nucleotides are TGTGCCAGCAGCTTGGGACAGACCACTGAAGCTTTCTTT.

This CDR3 reads CASSLSQGASEQFF. DNA of the CDR3: TGTGCCAGCAGCTTGTCCCAGGGGGCGTCTGAGCAGTTCTTC. The V and J genes are TRBV11-3 and TRBJ2-1, with 8 positions matching TRBD1. Germline loops: CDR1 SGHNT, CDR2 YENEEA. The junction had 7 bases not matched to a gene; V was cut back by 3 bases and J by 9 bases. This CDR3 contains 14 residues.

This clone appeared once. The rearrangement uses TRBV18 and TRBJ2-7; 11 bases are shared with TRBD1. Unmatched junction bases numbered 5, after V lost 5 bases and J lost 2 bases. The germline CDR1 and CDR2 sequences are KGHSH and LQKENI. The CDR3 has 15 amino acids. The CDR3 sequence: CASSVGTGGPYEQYF. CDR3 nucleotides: TGTGCCAGCTCAGTCGGGACAGGGGGTCCCTACGAGCAGTACTTC. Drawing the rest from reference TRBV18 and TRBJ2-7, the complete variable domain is NAGVMQNPRHLVRRRGQEARLRCSPMKGHSHVYWYRQLPEEGLKFMVYLQKENIIDESGMPKERFSAEFPKEGPSILRIQQVVRGDSAAYFCASSVGTGGPYEQYFGPGTRLTVT.

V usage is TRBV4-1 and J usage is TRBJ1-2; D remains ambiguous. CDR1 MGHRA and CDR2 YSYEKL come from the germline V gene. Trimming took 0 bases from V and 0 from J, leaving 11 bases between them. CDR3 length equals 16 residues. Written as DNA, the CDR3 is TGCGCCAGCAGCCAAGATCGAGGGCAGGCTAACTATGGCTACACCTTC. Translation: CASSQDRGQANYGYTF.

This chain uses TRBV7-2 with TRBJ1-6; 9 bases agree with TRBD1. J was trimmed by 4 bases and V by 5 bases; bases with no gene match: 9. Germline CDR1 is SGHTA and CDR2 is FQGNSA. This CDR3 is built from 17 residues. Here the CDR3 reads CASSPGQGRSYNSPLHF. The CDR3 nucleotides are TGTGCCAGCAGCCCGGGACAGGGAAGATCATATAATTCACCCCTCCACTTT.

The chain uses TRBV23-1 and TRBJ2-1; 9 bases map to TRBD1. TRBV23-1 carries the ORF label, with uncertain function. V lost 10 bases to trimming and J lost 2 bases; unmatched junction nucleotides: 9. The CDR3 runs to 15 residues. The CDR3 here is CATRQGERTYNEQFF. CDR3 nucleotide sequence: TGCGCCACCCGACAGGGGGAGCGAACCTACAATGAGCAGTTCTTC.

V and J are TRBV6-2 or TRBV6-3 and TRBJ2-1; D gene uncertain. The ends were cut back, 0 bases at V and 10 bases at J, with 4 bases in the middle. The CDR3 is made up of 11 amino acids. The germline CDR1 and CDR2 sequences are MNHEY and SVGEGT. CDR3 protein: CASSYSGEQFF. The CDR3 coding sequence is TGTGCCAGCAGTTACTCGGGCGAGCAGTTCTTC.

The CDR3: CASSLQGIKKGYTF. CDR3 coding DNA: TGTGCCAGCAGCCTACAGGGAATAAAGAAAGGCTACACCTTC. The V gene is TRBV3-1 (or the pseudogene TRBV3-2), the J gene TRBJ1-2; D perhaps matches TRBD1 (6 bases). The CDR3 extends over 14 amino acids. Trimming removed 4 bases from V and 8 bases from J, with 17 bases in between. CDR1 is LGHDT and CDR2 is YNNKEL in the germline V gene (reference sequence).

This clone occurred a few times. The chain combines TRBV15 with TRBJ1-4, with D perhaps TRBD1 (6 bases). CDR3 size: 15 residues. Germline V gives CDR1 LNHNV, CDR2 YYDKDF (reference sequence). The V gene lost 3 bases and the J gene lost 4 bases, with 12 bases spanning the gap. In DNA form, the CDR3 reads TGTGCCACCAGCAGGGTAACAGGGAATAATGAAAAACTGTTTTTT. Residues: CATSRVTGNNEKLFF.

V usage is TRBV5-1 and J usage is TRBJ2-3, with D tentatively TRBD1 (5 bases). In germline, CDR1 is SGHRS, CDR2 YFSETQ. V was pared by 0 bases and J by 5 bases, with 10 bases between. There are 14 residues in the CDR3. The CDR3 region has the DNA TGCGCCAGCAGCTTGGGCAGGGTCGGAGATACGCAGTATTTT. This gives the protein CASSLGRVGDTQYF.

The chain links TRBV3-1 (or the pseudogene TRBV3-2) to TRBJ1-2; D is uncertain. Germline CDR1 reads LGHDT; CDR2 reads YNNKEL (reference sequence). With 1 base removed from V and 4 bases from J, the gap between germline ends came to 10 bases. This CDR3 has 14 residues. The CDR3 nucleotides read TGTGCCAGCAGCCAAGTTGACACAGTCTATGGCTACACCTTC. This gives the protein CASSQVDTVYGYTF.

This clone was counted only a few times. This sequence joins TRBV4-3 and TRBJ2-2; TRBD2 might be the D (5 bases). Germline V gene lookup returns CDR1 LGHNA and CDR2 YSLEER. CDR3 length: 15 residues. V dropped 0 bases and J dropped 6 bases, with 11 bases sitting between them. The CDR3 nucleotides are TGCGCCAGCAGCCAAGAAAGTCGGGGATCCGGGGAGCTGTTTTTT. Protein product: CASSQESRGSGELFF.

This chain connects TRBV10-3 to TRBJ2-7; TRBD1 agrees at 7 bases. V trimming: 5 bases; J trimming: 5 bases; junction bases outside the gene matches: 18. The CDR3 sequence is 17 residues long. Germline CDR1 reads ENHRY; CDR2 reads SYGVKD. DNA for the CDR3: TGTGCCATCAGTAGAGAAACCCCGGGACAGAGATTCAACGAGCAGTACTTC. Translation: CAISRETPGQRFNEQYF.

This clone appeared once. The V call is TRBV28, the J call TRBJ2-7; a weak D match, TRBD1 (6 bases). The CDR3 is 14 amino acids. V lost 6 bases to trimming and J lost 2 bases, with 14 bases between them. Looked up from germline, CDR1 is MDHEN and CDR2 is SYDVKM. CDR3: CASSLGQRTYEQYF. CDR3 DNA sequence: TGTGCCAGCAGCCTCGGACAGAGAACCTACGAGCAGTACTTC.

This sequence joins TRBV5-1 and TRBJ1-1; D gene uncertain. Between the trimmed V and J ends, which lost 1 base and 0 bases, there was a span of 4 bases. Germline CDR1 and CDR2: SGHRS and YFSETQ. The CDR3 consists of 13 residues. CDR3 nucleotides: TGCGCCAGCAGCTTGCAGATGAACACTGAAGCTTTCTTT. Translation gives CASSLQMNTEAFF.

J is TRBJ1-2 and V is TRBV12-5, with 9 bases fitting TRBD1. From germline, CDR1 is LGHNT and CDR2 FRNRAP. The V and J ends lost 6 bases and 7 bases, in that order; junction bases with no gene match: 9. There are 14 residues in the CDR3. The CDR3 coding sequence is TGTGCTAGTGGCTCTCGGACAGGGGTGGGTGGCTACACCTTC. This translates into CASGSRTGVGGYTF.

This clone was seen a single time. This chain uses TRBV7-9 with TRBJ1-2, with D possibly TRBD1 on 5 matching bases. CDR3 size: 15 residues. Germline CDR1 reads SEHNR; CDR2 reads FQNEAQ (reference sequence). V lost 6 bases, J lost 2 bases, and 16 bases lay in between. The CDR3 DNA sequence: TGTGCCAGCAGTCCCGGGGGACGTAGAAACTATGGCTACACCTTC. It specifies CASSPGGRRNYGYTF.

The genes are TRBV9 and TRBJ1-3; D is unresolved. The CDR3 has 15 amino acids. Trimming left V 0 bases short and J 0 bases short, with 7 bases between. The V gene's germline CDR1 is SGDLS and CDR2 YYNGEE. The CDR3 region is CASSVGLSSGNTIYF. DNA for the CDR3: TGTGCCAGCAGCGTAGGTCTGAGCTCTGGAAACACCATATATTTT.

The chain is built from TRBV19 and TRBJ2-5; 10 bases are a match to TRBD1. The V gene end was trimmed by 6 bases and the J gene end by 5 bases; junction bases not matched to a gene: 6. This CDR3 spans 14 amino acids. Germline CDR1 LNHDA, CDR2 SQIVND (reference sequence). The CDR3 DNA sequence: TGTGCCAGTAGCCCGGGACAGGGGATCGAGACCCAGTACTTC. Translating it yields CASSPGQGIETQYF.